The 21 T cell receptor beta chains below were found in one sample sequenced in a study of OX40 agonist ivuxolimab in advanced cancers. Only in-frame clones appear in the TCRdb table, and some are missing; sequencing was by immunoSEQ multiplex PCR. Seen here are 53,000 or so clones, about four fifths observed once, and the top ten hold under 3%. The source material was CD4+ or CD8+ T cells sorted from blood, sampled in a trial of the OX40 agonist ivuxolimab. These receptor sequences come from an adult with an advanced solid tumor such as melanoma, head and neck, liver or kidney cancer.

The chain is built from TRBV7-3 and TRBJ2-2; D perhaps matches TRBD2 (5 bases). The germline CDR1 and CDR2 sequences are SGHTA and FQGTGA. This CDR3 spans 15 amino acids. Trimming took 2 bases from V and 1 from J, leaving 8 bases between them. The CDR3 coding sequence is TGTGCCAGCAGCTTAGGGAGTATGAACACCGGGGAGCTGTTTTTT. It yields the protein CASSLGSMNTGELFF. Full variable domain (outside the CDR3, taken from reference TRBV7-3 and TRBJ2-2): GAGVSQTPSNKVTEKGKYVELRCDPISGHTALYWYRQSLGQGPEFLIYFQGTGAADDSGLPNDRFFAVRPEGSVSTLKIQRTERGDSAVYLCASSLGSMNTGELFFGEGSRLTVL.

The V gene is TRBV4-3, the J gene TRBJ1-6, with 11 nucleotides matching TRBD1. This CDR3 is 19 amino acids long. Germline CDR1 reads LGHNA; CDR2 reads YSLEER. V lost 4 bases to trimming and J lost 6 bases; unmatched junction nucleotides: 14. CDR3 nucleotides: TGCGCCAGCAGCCCCAGACCCCCCGGGACAGGGGGTGGTAATTCACCCCTCCACTTT. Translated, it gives CASSPRPPGTGGGNSPLHF.

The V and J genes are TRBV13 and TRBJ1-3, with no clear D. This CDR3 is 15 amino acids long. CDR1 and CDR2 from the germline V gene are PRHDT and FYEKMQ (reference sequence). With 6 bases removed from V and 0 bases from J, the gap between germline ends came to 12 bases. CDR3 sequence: CASSINRISGNTIYF. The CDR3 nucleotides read TGTGCCAGCAGTATAAATCGGATCTCTGGAAACACCATATATTTT.

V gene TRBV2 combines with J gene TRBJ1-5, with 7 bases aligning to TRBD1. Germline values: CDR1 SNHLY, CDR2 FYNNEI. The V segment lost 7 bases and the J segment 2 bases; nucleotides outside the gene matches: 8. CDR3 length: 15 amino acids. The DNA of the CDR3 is TGTGCCAGCAAGTGGGAGGGGGCAGGCAATCAGCCCCAGCATTTT. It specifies CASKWEGAGNQPQHF.

CDR3 region: CASSPPIPVFSYEQYF. As DNA, the CDR3 is TGTGCCAGCTCACCACCCATACCCGTCTTTTCCTACGAGCAGTACTTC. The chain has TRBV18 and TRBJ2-7; D ambiguous. Deletions cut 0 bases from V and 1 base from J, with 13 bases between. Germline CDR1 is KGHSH and CDR2 is LQKENI. The CDR3 totals 16 residues.

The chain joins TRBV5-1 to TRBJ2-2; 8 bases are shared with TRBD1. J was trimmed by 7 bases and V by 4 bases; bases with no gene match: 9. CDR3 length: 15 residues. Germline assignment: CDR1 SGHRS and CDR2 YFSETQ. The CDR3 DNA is TGCGCCAGCAGCCCGCGACAGGGGTATGACGGGGAGCTGTTTTTT. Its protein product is CASSPRQGYDGELFF.

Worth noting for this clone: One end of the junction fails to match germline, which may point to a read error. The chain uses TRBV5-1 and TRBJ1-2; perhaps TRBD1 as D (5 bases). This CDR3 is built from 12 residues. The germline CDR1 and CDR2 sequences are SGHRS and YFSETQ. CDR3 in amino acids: CASSLAGDLSTF. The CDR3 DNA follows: TGCGCCAGCAGCTTGGCCGGGGACTTGTCGACATTC.

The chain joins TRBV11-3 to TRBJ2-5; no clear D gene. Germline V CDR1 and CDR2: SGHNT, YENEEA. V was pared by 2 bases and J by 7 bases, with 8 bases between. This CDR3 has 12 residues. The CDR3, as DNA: TGTGCCAGCAGCTTACCCCCCGGGACCCAGTACTTC. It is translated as CASSLPPGTQYF.

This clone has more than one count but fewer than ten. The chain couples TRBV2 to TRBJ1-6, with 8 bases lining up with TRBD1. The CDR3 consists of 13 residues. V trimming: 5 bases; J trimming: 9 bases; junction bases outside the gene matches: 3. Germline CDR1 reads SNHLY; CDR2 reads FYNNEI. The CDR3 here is CASSLGQGSPLHF. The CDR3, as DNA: TGTGCCAGCAGTCTTGGACAGGGTTCACCCCTCCACTTT.

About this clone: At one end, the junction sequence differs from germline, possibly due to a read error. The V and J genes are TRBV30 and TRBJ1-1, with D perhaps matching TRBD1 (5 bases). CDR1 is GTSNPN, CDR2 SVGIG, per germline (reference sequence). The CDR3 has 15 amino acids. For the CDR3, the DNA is TGTGCCTGGAGTGCCGGGGGGGGTCTGACGGCGGAGAGACCCTTT. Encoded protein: CAWSAGGGLTAERPF.

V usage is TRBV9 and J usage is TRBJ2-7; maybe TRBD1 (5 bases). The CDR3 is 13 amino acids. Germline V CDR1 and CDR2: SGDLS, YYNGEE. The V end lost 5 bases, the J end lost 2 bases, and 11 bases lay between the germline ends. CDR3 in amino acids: CASSWTPAYEQYF. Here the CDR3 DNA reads TGTGCCAGCAGTTGGACACCCGCCTACGAGCAGTACTTC.

The DNA for the CDR3 is TGTGCCAGTAGTCCCCATCCCAGGGGGCCAACCCAAGAGACCCAGTACTTC. Its translation: CASSPHPRGPTQETQYF. This chain links TRBV19 with TRBJ2-5; 8 positions agree with TRBD1. Germline-derived CDR1 and CDR2 are LNHDA and SQIVND (reference sequence). The CDR3 loop spans 17 amino acids. V gave up 5 bases and J gave up 1 base; unmatched junction bases: 12.

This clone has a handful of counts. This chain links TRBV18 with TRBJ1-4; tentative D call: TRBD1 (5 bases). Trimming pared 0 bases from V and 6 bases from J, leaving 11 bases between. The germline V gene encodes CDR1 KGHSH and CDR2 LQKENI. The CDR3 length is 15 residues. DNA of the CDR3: TGTGCCAGCTCACCACCGGCAGGGTTAGATGAAAAACTGTTTTTT. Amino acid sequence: CASSPPAGLDEKLFF.

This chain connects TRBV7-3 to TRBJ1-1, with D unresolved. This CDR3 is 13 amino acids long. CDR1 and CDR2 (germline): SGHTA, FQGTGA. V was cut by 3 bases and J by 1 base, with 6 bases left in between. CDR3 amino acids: CASSFNKNTEAFF. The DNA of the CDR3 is TGTGCCAGCAGCTTTAACAAGAACACTGAAGCTTTCTTT.

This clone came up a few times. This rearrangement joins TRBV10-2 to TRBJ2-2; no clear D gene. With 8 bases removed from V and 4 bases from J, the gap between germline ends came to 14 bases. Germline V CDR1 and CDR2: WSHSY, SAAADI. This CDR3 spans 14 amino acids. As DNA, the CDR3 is TGCGCCAGCGGGCCCCCAGGATTCACCGGGGAGCTGTTTTTT. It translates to CASGPPGFTGELFF.

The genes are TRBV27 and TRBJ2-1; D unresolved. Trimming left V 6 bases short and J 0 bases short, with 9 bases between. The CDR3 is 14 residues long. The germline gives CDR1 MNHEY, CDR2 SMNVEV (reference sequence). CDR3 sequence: CASSMDLSYNEQFF. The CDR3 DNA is TGTGCCAGCAGCATGGACCTCTCCTACAATGAGCAGTTCTTC.

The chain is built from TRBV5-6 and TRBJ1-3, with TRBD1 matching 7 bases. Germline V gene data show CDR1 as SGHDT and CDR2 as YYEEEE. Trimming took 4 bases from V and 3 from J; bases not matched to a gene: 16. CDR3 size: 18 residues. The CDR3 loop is CASSPNLGQGVRGNTIYF. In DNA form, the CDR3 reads TGTGCCAGCAGCCCGAACTTGGGCCAGGGGGTTCGTGGAAACACCATATATTTT.

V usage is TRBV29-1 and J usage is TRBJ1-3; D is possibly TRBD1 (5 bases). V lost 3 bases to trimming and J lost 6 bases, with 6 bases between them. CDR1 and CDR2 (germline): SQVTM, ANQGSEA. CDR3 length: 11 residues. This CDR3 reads CSVDRENTIYF. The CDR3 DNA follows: TGCAGCGTTGACAGGGAAAACACCATATATTTT.

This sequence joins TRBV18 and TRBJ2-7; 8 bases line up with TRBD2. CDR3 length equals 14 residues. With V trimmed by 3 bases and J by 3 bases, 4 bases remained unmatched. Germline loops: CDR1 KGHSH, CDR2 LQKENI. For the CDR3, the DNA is TGTGCCAGCTCACCCCGGGAGGGTTACTACGAGCAGTACTTC. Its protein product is CASSPREGYYEQYF.

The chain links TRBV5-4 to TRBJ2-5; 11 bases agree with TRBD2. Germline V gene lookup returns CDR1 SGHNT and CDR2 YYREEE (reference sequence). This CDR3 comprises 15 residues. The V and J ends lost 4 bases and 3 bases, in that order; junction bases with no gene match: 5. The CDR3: CASSVPGLAEETQYF. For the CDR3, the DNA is TGTGCCAGCAGCGTTCCGGGACTAGCGGAAGAGACCCAGTACTTC.

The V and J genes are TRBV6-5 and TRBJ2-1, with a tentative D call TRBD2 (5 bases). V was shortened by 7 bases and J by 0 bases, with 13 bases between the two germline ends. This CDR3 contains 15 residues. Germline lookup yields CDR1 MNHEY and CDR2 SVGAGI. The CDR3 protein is CASTKDWSSYNEQFF. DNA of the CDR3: TGTGCCAGCACTAAGGACTGGAGCTCCTACAATGAGCAGTTCTTC.